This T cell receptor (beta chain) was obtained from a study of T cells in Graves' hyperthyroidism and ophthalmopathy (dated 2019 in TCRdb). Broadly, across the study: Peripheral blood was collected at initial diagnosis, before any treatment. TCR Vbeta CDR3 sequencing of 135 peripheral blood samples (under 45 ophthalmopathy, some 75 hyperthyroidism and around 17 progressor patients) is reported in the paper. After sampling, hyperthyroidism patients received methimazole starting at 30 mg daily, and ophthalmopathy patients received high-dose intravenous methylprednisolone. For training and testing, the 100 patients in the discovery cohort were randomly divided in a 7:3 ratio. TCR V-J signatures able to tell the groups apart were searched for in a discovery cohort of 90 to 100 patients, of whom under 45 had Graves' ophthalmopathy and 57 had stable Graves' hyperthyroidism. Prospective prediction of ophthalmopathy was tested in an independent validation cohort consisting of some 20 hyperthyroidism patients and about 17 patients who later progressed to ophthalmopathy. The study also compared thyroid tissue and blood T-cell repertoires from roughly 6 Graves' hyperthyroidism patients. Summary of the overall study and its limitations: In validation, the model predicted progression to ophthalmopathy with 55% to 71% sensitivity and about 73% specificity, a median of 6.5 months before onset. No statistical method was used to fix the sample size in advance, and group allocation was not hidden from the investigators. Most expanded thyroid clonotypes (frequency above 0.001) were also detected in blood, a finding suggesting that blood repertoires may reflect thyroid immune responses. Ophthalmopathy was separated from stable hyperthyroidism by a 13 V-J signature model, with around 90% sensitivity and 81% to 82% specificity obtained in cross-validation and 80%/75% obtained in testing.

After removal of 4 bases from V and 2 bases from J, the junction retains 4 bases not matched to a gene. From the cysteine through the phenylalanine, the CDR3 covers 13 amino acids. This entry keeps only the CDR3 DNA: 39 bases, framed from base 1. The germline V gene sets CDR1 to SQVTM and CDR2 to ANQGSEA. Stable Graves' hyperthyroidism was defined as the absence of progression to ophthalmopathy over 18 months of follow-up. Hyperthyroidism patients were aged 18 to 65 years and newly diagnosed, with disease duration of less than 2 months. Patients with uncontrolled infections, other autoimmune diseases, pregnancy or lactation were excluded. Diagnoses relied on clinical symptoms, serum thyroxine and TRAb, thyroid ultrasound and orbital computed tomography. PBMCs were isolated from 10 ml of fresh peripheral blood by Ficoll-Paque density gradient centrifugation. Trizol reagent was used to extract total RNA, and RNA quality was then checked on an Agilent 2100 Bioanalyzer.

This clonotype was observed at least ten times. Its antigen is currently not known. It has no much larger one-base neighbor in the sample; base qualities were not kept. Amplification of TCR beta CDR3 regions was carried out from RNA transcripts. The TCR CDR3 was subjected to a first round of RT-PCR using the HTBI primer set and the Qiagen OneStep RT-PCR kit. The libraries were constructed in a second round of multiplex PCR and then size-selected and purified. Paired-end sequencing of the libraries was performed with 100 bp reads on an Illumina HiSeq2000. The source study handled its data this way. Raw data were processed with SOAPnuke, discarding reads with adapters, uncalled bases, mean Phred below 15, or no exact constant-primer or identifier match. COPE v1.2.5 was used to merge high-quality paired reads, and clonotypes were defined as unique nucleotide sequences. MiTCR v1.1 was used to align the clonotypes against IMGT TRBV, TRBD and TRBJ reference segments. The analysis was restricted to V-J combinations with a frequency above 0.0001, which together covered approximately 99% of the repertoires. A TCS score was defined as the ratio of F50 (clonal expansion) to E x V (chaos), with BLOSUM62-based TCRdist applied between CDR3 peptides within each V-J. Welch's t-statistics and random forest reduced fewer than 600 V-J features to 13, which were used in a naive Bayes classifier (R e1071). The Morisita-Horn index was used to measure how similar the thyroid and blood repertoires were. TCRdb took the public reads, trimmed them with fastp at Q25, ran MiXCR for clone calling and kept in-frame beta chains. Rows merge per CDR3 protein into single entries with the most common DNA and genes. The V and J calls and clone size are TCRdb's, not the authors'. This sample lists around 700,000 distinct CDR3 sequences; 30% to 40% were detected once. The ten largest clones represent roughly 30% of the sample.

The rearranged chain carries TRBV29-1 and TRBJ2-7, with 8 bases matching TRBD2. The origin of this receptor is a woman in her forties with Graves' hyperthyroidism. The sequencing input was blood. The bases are TGCAGCGTTGCTCGTAGCGGGGCCTACGAGCAGTACTTC. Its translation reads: CSVARSGAYEQYF.